The clone carrying this T cell receptor (beta chain) was found many times. Its antigen is not identified. The data were taken from a study of identical twins. Study-wide points: Instead of following the same donors, the conclusions were based on cross-sectional statistical analysis. Insertion counts were lower in abundant cord blood beta clonotypes, a trend that memory repertoires did not show.

TCRdb called the 5' RACE reads again in MiXCR, with one record for every CDR3 protein. The data contain some 500,000 distinct CDR3 sequences, more than 9% of them seen just once; the ten biggest clones take up under 3%. V was clipped by 10 bases and J by 7 bases, with 22 bases between them. CDR1 and CDR2 from the germline V gene are ENHRY and SYGVKD. The CDR3 extends over 14 amino acids. Separately, the same data were catalogued under a study of yellow fever vaccine responses in identical twins.

The chain combines TRBV10-3 with TRBJ1-2; perhaps TRBD1 as D (6 bases). The origin of this receptor is a woman between 18 and 29 years old in good health. The material sequenced was PBMCs. CDR3 sequence (DNA): TGTGCCACCATCCCGGACAGCTTGGGTGGTGGCTACACCTTC. This codes for CATIPDSLGGGYTF.